This entry is about one TCR beta chain. The data are from a study of blood T cell repertoires in COVID-19. The wider study: The United States, Italy and Spain supplied acute and convalescent COVID-19 samples.

Authors' data handling: Reference gene primer amplification gave estimated nucleated cell counts. The assay was immunoSEQ multiplex PCR, and TCRdb's table has in-frame clones only and misses some. V, J and clone size are taken as reported in that table, and D and trimming were inferred from the DNA itself. This sample has some 210,000 clones, with roughly four fifths found just once. Sequencing was done on a sample of peripheral blood. This TCR was recovered from a woman in her thirties or forties with acute or convalescent COVID-19.

This chain's CDR3 is CSASSLRNEQFF. The DNA for the CDR3 is TGCAGTGCTAGTTCCCTCCGCAATGAGCAGTTCTTC. J is TRBJ2-1 and V is TRBV20-1; D gene uncertain. Germline-derived CDR1 and CDR2 are DFQATT and SNEGSKA (reference sequence). The CDR3 spans 12 residues. Trimming removed 3 bases at V and 6 bases at J, with 9 bases between.